The T cell receptor (beta chain) under discussion was sequenced for a study of T cells in Graves' hyperthyroidism and ophthalmopathy. Findings of the study overall: Most thyroid-expanded clonotypes above 0.001 were also found in blood. The model foresaw ophthalmopathy a median around seven months prior to onset.

RNA transcripts yielded amplified TCR beta CDR3 regions. In the first-round RT-PCR of the TCR CDR3, the HTBI primer set was used. TCRdb used MiXCR to reprocess the multiplex PCR reads, holding one entry per CDR3 protein. The data hold more than 500,000 distinct CDR3 sequences, with 14% observed a single time. This clonotype has only a few counts. Its antigen is as yet unknown. A read error may explain this, as a much larger clone is one base away. This CDR3 comprises 14 residues. Trimming removed 4 bases from V and 0 bases from J, with 10 bases in between. Germline V gives CDR1 MNHEY, CDR2 SVGEGT. The sample taken for sequencing was blood. The TCR was taken from a woman aged 40-49 years with Graves' hyperthyroidism. The V gene is TRBV6-2 or TRBV6-3, the J gene TRBJ2-7; D is ambiguous. In DNA form, the CDR3 reads TGTGCCAGCAGTTTGGGCGTTACCTCCTACGAGCAGTACTTC. Residues: CASSLGVTSYEQYF.